Following are 25 T cell receptor beta chains from one sample sequenced in a study of OX40 agonist ivuxolimab in advanced cancers. The repertoire was sequenced with immunoSEQ multiplex PCR; TCRdb's copy has only in-frame clones and lacks some. This repertoire shows approximately 14,000 clones, more than 65% found once; its top ten account for about 31%. This sample comprised CD4+ or CD8+ T cells sorted from blood, obtained in a trial of the OX40 agonist ivuxolimab. The receptors derive from an adult with an advanced solid tumor such as melanoma, head and neck, liver or kidney cancer.

CDR3 in DNA: TGTGCCAGTAGTACCGACCTAGCGGGAGCTTATAATGAGCAGTTCTTC. Protein product: CASSTDLAGAYNEQFF. The genes are TRBV19 and TRBJ2-1; 10 positions agree with TRBD2. The CDR3 covers 16 residues. After removal of 4 bases from V and 7 bases from J, the junction contained 10 bases not matched to a gene. Germline CDR1 is LNHDA and CDR2 is SQIVND (reference sequence).

The CDR3 sequence is CASSLGHGYNEQFF. In DNA, the CDR3 is TGCGCCAGCAGCTTGGGACACGGGTACAATGAGCAGTTCTTC. This sequence joins TRBV5-1 and TRBJ2-1, with D uncertain. Germline CDR1 reads SGHRS; CDR2 reads YFSETQ. The CDR3 contains 14 residues. V lost 0 bases and J 4 bases, leaving 8 bases between the germline ends.

This clone was observed once. This chain joins TRBV6-9 and TRBJ1-5, with D hard to call. CDR1 MNHGY and CDR2 SVAAGI come from the germline V gene. Trimming pared 4 bases from V and 3 bases from J, leaving 19 bases between. The CDR3 length is 17 residues. The CDR3 sequence is CASSSPHNVALNQPQHF. In DNA form, the CDR3 reads TGTGCCAGCAGTTCCCCCCACAACGTGGCCCTCAATCAGCCCCAGCATTTT.

V gene TRBV5-1 combines with J gene TRBJ2-1, with D hard to call. Germline assignment: CDR1 SGHRS and CDR2 YFSETQ. The CDR3 consists of 13 residues. The V gene lost 0 bases and the J gene lost 5 bases, with 6 bases spanning the gap. The CDR3: CASSLAGNNEQFF. The CDR3 bases are TGCGCCAGCAGCTTGGCTGGGAACAATGAGCAGTTCTTC. Supplemented by reference TRBV5-1 and TRBJ2-1, the full variable domain reads KAGVTQTPRYLIKTRGQQVTLSCSPISGHRSVSWYQQTPGQGLQFLFEYFSETQRNKGNFPGRFSGRQFSNSRSEMNVSTLELGDSALYLCASSLAGNNEQFFGPGTRLTVL.

This rearrangement joins TRBV5-1 to TRBJ2-7; 11 bases map to TRBD2. CDR1 is SGHRS, CDR2 YFSETQ, per germline. The CDR3 consists of 14 residues. V lost 6 bases and J lost 11; bases outside the gene matches: 13. In nucleotides, the CDR3 is TGCGCCAGCACCCGGACTAGCGGGTACTACGTGGAGTACTTC. Amino acids: CASTRTSGYYVEYF.

A word on this clone: At one of its ends the junction is not consistent with the germline gene, which may arise from a read error. The chain combines TRBV7-7 with TRBJ2-1; the D gene is possibly TRBD2 (6 bases). Germline CDR1 is SSHAT and CDR2 is FNYEAQ (reference sequence). The CDR3 has 14 amino acids. Here the CDR3 DNA reads TGTGCTAGCAGCTTAACGGGAGTGACGAATGAGCAGTTCTTC. Protein product: CASSLTGVTNEQFF.

The chain uses TRBV6-5 and TRBJ2-1; TRBD1 matches at 8 bases. J lost 4 bases, V lost 5 bases, and 4 bases had no gene match. This CDR3 has 14 amino acids. From germline, CDR1 is MNHEY and CDR2 SVGAGI. The CDR3 is CASSRGQVYNEQFF. CDR3 in DNA: TGTGCCAGCAGTAGGGGACAGGTATACAATGAGCAGTTCTTC.

This rearrangement joins TRBV13 to TRBJ2-1; 15 nucleotides match TRBD2. This CDR3 region has 18 residues. Germline V gene sequence: CDR1 PRHDT, CDR2 FYEKMQ (reference sequence). Unmatched junction bases numbered 12, after V lost 5 bases and J lost 7 bases. In nucleotides, the CDR3 is TGTGCCAGCAGCCTATCCTATGGACTAGCGGGAGGGGGAAATGAGCAGTTCTTC. Translating it yields CASSLSYGLAGGGNEQFF.

The CDR3 coding sequence is TGTGCCAGCAGCTCGACACCGGGACAGGGAACCTACGAGCAGTACTTC. Translation: CASSSTPGQGTYEQYF. The V call is TRBV7-9, the J call TRBJ2-7, with 9 bases aligning to TRBD1. Looked up from germline, CDR1 is SEHNR and CDR2 is FQNEAQ (reference sequence). The CDR3 sequence is 16 residues long. After removal of 4 bases from V and 2 bases from J, the junction contained 9 bases not matched to a gene.

The chain is built from TRBV4-1 and TRBJ2-4; D perhaps matches TRBD2 (6 bases). The CDR3 length is 15 residues. Germline values: CDR1 MGHRA, CDR2 YSYEKL. Trimming shortened V by 4 bases and J by 6 bases, and 16 bases separated the two germline ends. CDR3 in amino acids: CASSPPLASGNIQYF. In DNA form, the CDR3 reads TGCGCCAGCAGCCCCCCACTAGCATCAGGAAACATTCAGTACTTC.

The V call is TRBV15, the J call TRBJ2-7, with D hard to call. The CDR3 spans 13 residues. Germline CDR1 is LNHNV and CDR2 is YYDKDF (reference sequence). V lost 3 bases to trimming and J lost 6 bases, with 12 bases between them. CDR3 DNA: TGTGCCACCAGCAGGTCCAAGGGTGGCGAGCAGTACTTC. It yields the protein CATSRSKGGEQYF. Based on the CDR3 plus reference TRBV15 and TRBJ2-7, the full variable domain is DAMVIQNPRYQVTQFGKPVTLSCSQTLNHNVMYWYQQKSSQAPKLLFHYYDKDFNNEADTPDNFQSRRPNTSFCFLDIRSPGLGDTAMYLCATSRSKGGEQYFGPGTRLTVT.

This chain uses TRBV19 with TRBJ2-2, with D unclear. CDR3 length: 15 amino acids. Trimming pared 4 bases from V and 4 bases from J, leaving 13 bases between. Per the germline V gene, CDR1 is LNHDA and CDR2 is SQIVND (reference sequence). In nucleotides, the CDR3 is TGTGCCAGTAGTAAGAGCACCCCGTCCACCGGGGAGCTGTTTTTT. Amino acids: CASSKSTPSTGELFF.

The chain has TRBV11-3 and TRBJ1-1, with D unresolved. The CDR3 is 13 residues long. The V end was cut by 5 bases, the J end by 10 bases, with 17 bases between. Germline CDR1 is SGHNT and CDR2 is YENEEA. CDR3 DNA sequence: TGTGCCAGCAGCCCAGACGGGAACCTGGCAGCTTTCTTT. Its translation: CASSPDGNLAAFF. Based on the CDR3 plus reference TRBV11-3 and TRBJ1-1, the full variable domain is EAGVVQSPRYKIIEKKQPVAFWCNPISGHNTLYWYLQNLGQGPELLIRYENEEAVDDSQLPKDRFSAERLKGVDSTLKIQPAELGDSAVYLCASSPDGNLAAFFGQGTRLTVV.

J is TRBJ2-7 and V is TRBV9; the match to TRBD1 covers 7 bases. In germline, CDR1 is SGDLS, CDR2 YYNGEE. This CDR3 has 14 amino acids. Unmatched junction bases numbered 3, after V lost 2 bases and J lost 1 base. The CDR3 DNA reads as TGTGCCAGCAGCGTTGGGGGACAGTCCTACGAGCAGTACTTC. It is translated as CASSVGGQSYEQYF. The full variable domain, in which reference TRBV9 and TRBJ2-7 provide the parts outside the CDR3, is DSGVTQTPKHLITATGQRVTLRCSPRSGDLSVYWYQQSLDQGLQFLIQYYNGEERAKGNILERFSAQQFPDLHSELNLSSLELGDSALYFCASSVGGQSYEQYFGPGTRLTVT.

V usage is TRBV28 and J usage is TRBJ2-5; 11 nucleotides agree with TRBD1. The last part of the DNA fits TRBJ2-7 better; the J call may be wrong. The CDR3 length is 18 residues. The germline gives CDR1 MDHEN, CDR2 SYDVKM. CDR3: CASSTGTGGHSMPYEQYF. CDR3 DNA: TGTGCCAGCAGCACCGGGACAGGGGGTCATTCGATGCCCTACGAGCAGTACTTC.

This rearrangement joins TRBV30 to TRBJ2-7; the D is unclear. Trimming stripped 2 bases from V and 3 bases from J, with 20 bases between. CDR1 is GTSNPN and CDR2 is SVGIG in the germline V gene (reference sequence). This CDR3 has 16 amino acids. The CDR3 is CAWSPTVGSGYYEQYF. The DNA of the CDR3 is TGTGCCTGGAGTCCGACGGTAGGTAGTGGGTACTACGAGCAGTACTTC.

This clone was seen a single time. The V call is TRBV10-3, the J call TRBJ2-1; no clear D gene. The CDR3 covers 13 residues. In germline, CDR1 is ENHRY, CDR2 SYGVKD. Trimming stripped 4 bases from V and 4 bases from J, with 8 bases between. CDR3 in amino acids: CAISGERYNEQFF. The CDR3 bases are TGTGCCATCAGTGGAGAGAGGTACAATGAGCAGTTCTTC.

This clone was counted between two and nine times. The junction shows a germline mismatch at one end, possibly a read error. The J gene is TRBJ2-7, the V gene TRBV19; 7 nucleotides agree with TRBD1. Germline V lookup: CDR1 LNHDA, CDR2 SQIVND (reference sequence). The CDR3 has 13 residues. CDR3 sequence (DNA): TGTGCCAGTAGTTCCGGGACAGTCTACCAGCAGTACTTC. Amino acid sequence: CASSSGTVYQQYF.

The genes are TRBV29-1 and TRBJ2-7; tentatively, D is TRBD1 or TRBD2 (5 bases each). V was cut by 7 bases and J by 1 base, with 11 bases left in between. Germline V gene data show CDR1 as SQVTM and CDR2 as ANQGSEA. The CDR3 has 12 amino acids. The CDR3 DNA sequence: TGCAGCGCTGTGGGGGAGTCCTACGAGCAGTACTTC. This codes for CSAVGESYEQYF.

The chain employs TRBV5-1 and TRBJ2-2, with D perhaps given as TRBD1 or TRBD2 (5 bases each). The V and J ends lost 5 bases and 8 bases respectively, with 7 bases between them. Looked up from germline, CDR1 is SGHRS and CDR2 is YFSETQ. The CDR3 covers 11 residues. Here the CDR3 DNA reads TGCGCCAGCAGAGGGGAGGGGGAGCTGTTTTTT. Amino acids: CASRGEGELFF.

This clone was counted a few times. This rearrangement joins TRBV10-3 to TRBJ1-2; maybe TRBD1 (5 bases). Germline loops: CDR1 ENHRY, CDR2 SYGVKD. Trimming removed 11 bases at V and 6 bases at J, with 13 bases between. This CDR3 has 11 amino acids. CDR3 nucleotides: TGTGCCGTACAGGATATTAATGGCTACACCTTC. It is translated as CAVQDINGYTF.

This clone showed up just a few times. The chain couples TRBV5-8 to TRBJ2-1; 12 nucleotides align to TRBD2. This CDR3 spans 12 amino acids. V shed 6 bases, J shed 16 bases, and the junction held 8 bases outside the gene matches. Germline V gives CDR1 SGHTS, CDR2 YDEGEE. The CDR3 region is CASTSLAGGVFF. In nucleotides, the CDR3 is TGTGCCAGCACTTCTCTAGCGGGAGGGGTATTCTTC.

About this clone: Compared with germline, one end of the junction differs, possibly owing to a read error. The sample has other DNA sequences that encode this CDR3 too. CDR3 residues: CASSPGGGFSYEQYF. The CDR3 nucleotides are TGCGCCAGCAGCCCCGGTGGAGGATTCTCCTACGAGCAGTACTTC. V and J are TRBV5-4 and TRBJ2-7; possible D gene TRBD2, 5 bases. CDR3 length equals 15 residues. The germline V gene encodes CDR1 SGHNT and CDR2 YYREEE (reference sequence).

The J gene is TRBJ2-2, the V gene TRBV30; D is uncertain. The V end lost 0 bases, the J end lost 1 base, and 6 bases lay between the germline ends. This CDR3 has 14 amino acids. Germline lookup yields CDR1 GTSNPN and CDR2 SVGIG (reference sequence). CDR3 amino acids: CAWSVFWNTGELFF. The DNA for the CDR3 is TGTGCCTGGAGTGTATTCTGGAACACCGGGGAGCTGTTTTTT.

V and J are TRBV9 and TRBJ2-1; 13 bases are shared with TRBD2. With V trimmed by 3 bases and J by 4 bases, 7 bases remained unmatched. The CDR3 spans 17 residues. Germline V CDR1 and CDR2: SGDLS, YYNGEE. The CDR3 DNA is TGTGCCAGCAGCGACGGGACTAGCGGGACCCTATACAATGAGCAGTTCTTC. Translated: CASSDGTSGTLYNEQFF.